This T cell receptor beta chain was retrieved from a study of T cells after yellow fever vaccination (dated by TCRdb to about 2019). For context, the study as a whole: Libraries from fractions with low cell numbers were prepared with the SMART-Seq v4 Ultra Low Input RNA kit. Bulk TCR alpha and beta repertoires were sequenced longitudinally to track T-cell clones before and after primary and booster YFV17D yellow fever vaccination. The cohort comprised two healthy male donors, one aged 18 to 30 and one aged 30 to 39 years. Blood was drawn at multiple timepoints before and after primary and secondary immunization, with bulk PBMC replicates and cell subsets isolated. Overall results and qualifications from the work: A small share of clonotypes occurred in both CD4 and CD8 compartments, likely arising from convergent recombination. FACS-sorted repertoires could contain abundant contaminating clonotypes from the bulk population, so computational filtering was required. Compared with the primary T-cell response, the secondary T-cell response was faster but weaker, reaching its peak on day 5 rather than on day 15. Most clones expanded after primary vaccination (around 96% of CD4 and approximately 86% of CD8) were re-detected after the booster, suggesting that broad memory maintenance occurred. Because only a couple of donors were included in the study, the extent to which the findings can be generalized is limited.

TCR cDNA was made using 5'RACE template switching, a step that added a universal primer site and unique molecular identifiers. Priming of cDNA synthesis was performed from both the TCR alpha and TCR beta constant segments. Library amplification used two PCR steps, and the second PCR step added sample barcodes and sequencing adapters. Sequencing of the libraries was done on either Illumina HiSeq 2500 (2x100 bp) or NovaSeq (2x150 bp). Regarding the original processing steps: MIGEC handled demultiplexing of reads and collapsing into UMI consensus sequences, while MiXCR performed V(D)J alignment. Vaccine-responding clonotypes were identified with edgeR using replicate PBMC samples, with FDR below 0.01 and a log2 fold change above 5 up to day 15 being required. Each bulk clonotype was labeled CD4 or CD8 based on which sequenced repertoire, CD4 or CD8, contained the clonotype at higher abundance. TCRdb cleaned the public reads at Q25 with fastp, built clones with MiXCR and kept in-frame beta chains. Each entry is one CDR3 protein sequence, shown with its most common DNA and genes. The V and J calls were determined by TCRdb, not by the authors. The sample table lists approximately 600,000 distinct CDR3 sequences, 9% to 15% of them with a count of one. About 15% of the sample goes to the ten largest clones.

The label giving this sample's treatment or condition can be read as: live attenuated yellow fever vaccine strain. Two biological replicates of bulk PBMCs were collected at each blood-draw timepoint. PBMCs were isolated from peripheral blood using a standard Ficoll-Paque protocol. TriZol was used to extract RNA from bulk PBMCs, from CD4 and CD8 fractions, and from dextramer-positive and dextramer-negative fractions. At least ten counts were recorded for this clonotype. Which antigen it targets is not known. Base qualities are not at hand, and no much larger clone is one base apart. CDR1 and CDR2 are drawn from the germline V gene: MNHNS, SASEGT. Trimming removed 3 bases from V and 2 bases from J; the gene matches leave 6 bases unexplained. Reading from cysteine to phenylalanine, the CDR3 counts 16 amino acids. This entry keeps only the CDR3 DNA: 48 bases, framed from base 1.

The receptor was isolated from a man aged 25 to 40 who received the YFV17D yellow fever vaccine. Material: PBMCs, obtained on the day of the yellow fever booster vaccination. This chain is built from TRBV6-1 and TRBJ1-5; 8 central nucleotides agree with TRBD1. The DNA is TGTGCCAGCAGTGACCGGACAGGGTGGGGCAATCAGCCCCAGCATTTT. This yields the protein CASSDRTGWGNQPQHF.